Listed below are T cell receptor beta chains from one sample, sequenced in a study of vaccination and CD4 T cells after COVID-19. These receptors have no known antigen. A single record per CDR3 protein comes from TCRdb applying MiXCR to the PCR reads. The top ten clones hold 8.6% of a sample with about 22,000 distinct CDR3 sequences, 35% of them seen once. Sequenced material: CD4+ T cells from blood, cultured in vitro, taken about 7 months after SARS-CoV-2 vaccination. These receptors were taken from a human donor who had recovered from COVID-19. Both conserved end residues are part of each CDR3. A D gene is named only where the DNA matches it firmly. The size of a clone is reported for some rows only, either as once, few or many, or as a class for expanded clones.

d_call: -
v_call: TRBV6-2/TRBV6-3
j_call: TRBJ2-5
clone_size: once
cdr3_aa: CATREPRRGIETQYF
cdr3_nt: TGTGCCACCCGCGAGCCCAGGAGGGGAATAGAGACCCAGTACTTC

d_call: -
v_call: TRBV10-3
j_call: TRBJ1-5
clone_size: -
cdr3_aa: CAISEGADSNQPQHF
cdr3_nt: TGTGCCATCAGTGAAGGGGCGGATAGCAATCAGCCCCAGCATTTT

d_call: TRBD2
v_call: TRBV10-3
j_call: TRBJ2-7
clone_size: -
cdr3_aa: CAIQDPGLAGTYEQYF
cdr3_nt: TGTGCCATCCAAGACCCAGGACTAGCGGGAACCTACGAGCAGTACTTC

d_call: TRBD1
v_call: TRBV20-1
j_call: TRBJ2-7
clone_size: -
cdr3_aa: CSVGSQGAHWEQYF
cdr3_nt: TGCAGTGTTGGGTCGCAGGGGGCCCACTGGGAGCAGTACTTC

d_call: TRBD1
v_call: TRBV7-2
j_call: TRBJ1-6
clone_size: medium-sized
cdr3_aa: CASSSRGQGSPLHF
cdr3_nt: TGTGCCAGCAGCTCCAGGGGGCAAGGTTCACCCCTCCACTTT

d_call: -
v_call: TRBV15
j_call: TRBJ1-1
clone_size: few
cdr3_aa: CATSRDLQPNTEAFF
cdr3_nt: TGTGCCACCAGCAGAGATTTGCAACCGAACACTGAAGCTTTCTTT

d_call: TRBD1
v_call: TRBV6-1
j_call: TRBJ2-7
clone_size: few
cdr3_aa: CASSMDRFPYEQYF
cdr3_nt: TGTGCCAGCAGTATGGACAGGTTTCCCTACGAGCAGTACTTC

d_call: -
v_call: TRBV20-1
j_call: TRBJ2-1
clone_size: -
cdr3_aa: CSAGPRRGRSYNEQFF
cdr3_nt: TGCAGTGCCGGACCTCGGCGGGGACGCTCCTACAATGAGCAGTTCTTC

d_call: -
v_call: TRBV6-1
j_call: TRBJ2-7
clone_size: few
cdr3_aa: CASNSGGDGYEQYF
cdr3_nt: TGTGCCAGCAACTCCGGGGGTGATGGTTACGAGCAGTACTTC

d_call: -
v_call: TRBV7-2
j_call: TRBJ1-6
clone_size: medium-sized
cdr3_aa: CASSLGGAQSGPLHF
cdr3_nt: TGTGCCAGCAGCTTAGGGGGGGCGCAATCCGGACCCCTCCACTTT

d_call: -
v_call: TRBV20-1
j_call: TRBJ2-1
clone_size: few
cdr3_aa: CSASGLANEQFF
cdr3_nt: TGCAGTGCTAGTGGACTTGCCAATGAGCAGTTCTTC

d_call: TRBD1
v_call: TRBV7-9
j_call: TRBJ1-1
clone_size: few
cdr3_aa: CASSLEGATEAFF
cdr3_nt: TGTGCCAGCAGCTTAGAGGGGGCAACTGAAGCTTTCTTT

d_call: -
v_call: TRBV27
j_call: TRBJ2-5
clone_size: -
cdr3_aa: CASSLSGETQYF
cdr3_nt: TGTGCCAGCAGTTTATCCGGAGAGACCCAGTACTTC

d_call: -
v_call: TRBV6-1
j_call: TRBJ2-5
clone_size: few
cdr3_aa: CASRRRPRTISETQYF
cdr3_nt: TGTGCCAGCAGGCGTCGGCCTAGAACAATCTCAGAGACCCAGTACTTC

d_call: -
v_call: TRBV20-1
j_call: TRBJ2-3
clone_size: few
cdr3_aa: CSARVGGGMVDTQYF
cdr3_nt: TGCAGTGCTAGAGTTGGGGGCGGGATGGTAGATACGCAGTATTTT

d_call: TRBD2
v_call: TRBV7-3
j_call: TRBJ2-1
clone_size: few
cdr3_aa: CASSDGTSGGGSYNEQFF
cdr3_nt: TGTGCCAGCAGCGATGGGACTAGCGGTGGTGGCTCCTACAATGAGCAGTTCTTC

d_call: TRBD2
v_call: TRBV20-1
j_call: TRBJ2-1
clone_size: few
cdr3_aa: CSARWGGSYNEQFF
cdr3_nt: TGCAGTGCTAGATGGGGGGGCTCCTACAATGAGCAGTTCTTC

d_call: -
v_call: TRBV20-1
j_call: TRBJ2-5
clone_size: medium-sized
cdr3_aa: CSARAQETQYF
cdr3_nt: TGCAGTGCCAGAGCTCAAGAGACCCAGTACTTC

d_call: -
v_call: TRBV29-1
j_call: TRBJ1-1
clone_size: -
cdr3_aa: CSVELGPRTSEAFF
cdr3_nt: TGCAGCGTTGAGTTGGGCCCAAGAACGTCTGAAGCTTTCTTT

d_call: -
v_call: TRBV28
j_call: TRBJ2-3
clone_size: -
cdr3_aa: CASSSPPGRSTDTQYF
cdr3_nt: TGTGCCAGCAGTTCCCCCCCCGGACGAAGCACAGATACGCAGTATTTT

d_call: -
v_call: TRBV7-9
j_call: TRBJ1-3
clone_size: -
cdr3_aa: CASSLDVTGNTIYF
cdr3_nt: TGTGCCAGCAGCTTAGATGTCACTGGAAACACCATATATTTT

d_call: TRBD2
v_call: TRBV5-6
j_call: TRBJ2-7
clone_size: -
cdr3_aa: CASSPGTSGRTKQYF
cdr3_nt: TGTGCCAGCAGCCCTGGTACTAGCGGGAGAACGAAGCAGTACTTC

d_call: TRBD2
v_call: TRBV28
j_call: TRBJ2-7
clone_size: -
cdr3_aa: CASSPRLAGSIEQYF
cdr3_nt: TGTGCCAGCAGTCCTAGACTAGCGGGATCTATCGAGCAGTACTTC

d_call: -
v_call: TRBV19
j_call: TRBJ2-5
clone_size: once
cdr3_aa: CASSMRGTETQYF
cdr3_nt: TGTGCCAGTAGTATGAGGGGGACCGAGACCCAGTACTTC

d_call: -
v_call: TRBV7-9
j_call: TRBJ2-3
clone_size: -
cdr3_aa: CASSLEGSTDTQYF
cdr3_nt: TGTGCCAGCAGCTTAGAGGGAAGCACAGATACGCAGTATTTT

d_call: -
v_call: TRBV28
j_call: TRBJ1-5
clone_size: once
cdr3_aa: CASSLNPTGPYSNQPQHF
cdr3_nt: TGTGCCAGCAGTTTAAACCCCACAGGACCTTATAGCAATCAGCCCCAGCATTTT

d_call: -
v_call: TRBV18
j_call: TRBJ2-5
clone_size: -
cdr3_aa: CASSPGGTSQETQYF
cdr3_nt: TGTGCCAGCTCACCAGGCGGGACAAGCCAAGAGACCCAGTACTTC

d_call: -
v_call: TRBV29-1
j_call: TRBJ1-1
clone_size: medium-sized
cdr3_aa: CSAGGANTEAFF
cdr3_nt: TGCAGCGCTGGGGGGGCGAACACTGAAGCTTTCTTT

d_call: TRBD1
v_call: TRBV28
j_call: TRBJ1-2
clone_size: -
cdr3_aa: CASSPPQGAGGYTF
cdr3_nt: TGTGCCAGCAGCCCTCCCCAGGGGGCGGGGGGCTACACCTTC

d_call: TRBD1
v_call: TRBV6-1
j_call: TRBJ2-7
clone_size: -
cdr3_aa: CASSSGQGRLAGITYEQYF
cdr3_nt: TGTGCCAGCAGCTCGGGACAGGGGAGACTAGCAGGGATAACCTACGAGCAGTACTTC

d_call: TRBD1
v_call: TRBV7-2
j_call: TRBJ1-1
clone_size: -
cdr3_aa: CASSLLWDRGNTEAFF
cdr3_nt: TGTGCCAGCAGCTTACTCTGGGACAGGGGAAACACTGAAGCTTTCTTT

d_call: -
v_call: TRBV28
j_call: TRBJ2-7
clone_size: few
cdr3_aa: CASSRTPLSYEQYF
cdr3_nt: TGTGCCAGCAGTCGGACACCCCTCTCCTACGAGCAGTACTTC

d_call: TRBD1
v_call: TRBV28
j_call: TRBJ2-5
clone_size: -
cdr3_aa: CASSRRTGGKETQYF
cdr3_nt: TGTGCCAGCAGTCGAAGGACAGGGGGAAAAGAGACCCAGTACTTC

d_call: TRBD2
v_call: TRBV20-1
j_call: TRBJ2-5
clone_size: few
cdr3_aa: CSVKRTGRGRETQYF
cdr3_nt: TGCAGTGTCAAACGCACCGGGAGGGGAAGGGAGACCCAGTACTTC

d_call: -
v_call: TRBV6-1
j_call: TRBJ2-5
clone_size: -
cdr3_aa: CASSELPRLETQYF
cdr3_nt: TGTGCCAGCAGTGAGTTACCCAGGTTAGAGACCCAGTACTTC

d_call: TRBD2
v_call: TRBV20-1
j_call: TRBJ2-1
clone_size: -
cdr3_aa: CSASSPWTSGLNEQFF
cdr3_nt: TGCAGTGCATCATCACCATGGACTAGCGGGCTTAATGAGCAGTTCTTC

d_call: -
v_call: TRBV6-1
j_call: TRBJ1-2
clone_size: medium-sized
cdr3_aa: CASSEIGGGYGYTF
cdr3_nt: TGTGCCAGCAGTGAAATCGGCGGGGGCTATGGCTACACCTTC

d_call: -
v_call: TRBV5-4
j_call: TRBJ2-5
clone_size: few
cdr3_aa: CASSPKDYQETQYF
cdr3_nt: TGTGCCAGCAGCCCAAAGGACTACCAAGAGACCCAGTACTTC

d_call: -
v_call: TRBV6-1
j_call: TRBJ2-3
clone_size: -
cdr3_aa: CASSEVHPGGVDTQYF
cdr3_nt: TGTGCCAGCAGTGAAGTTCACCCCGGTGGCGTAGATACGCAGTATTTT

d_call: -
v_call: TRBV7-8
j_call: TRBJ1-6
clone_size: -
cdr3_aa: CASSSNGGAGSPLHF
cdr3_nt: TGTGCCAGCAGCTCGAACGGAGGGGCTGGATCACCCCTCCACTTT

d_call: -
v_call: TRBV6-1
j_call: TRBJ1-5
clone_size: -
cdr3_aa: CASSDRGRGQPQHF
cdr3_nt: TGTGCCAGCAGTGATCGGGGTAGGGGTCAGCCCCAGCATTTT

d_call: -
v_call: TRBV7-9
j_call: TRBJ2-1
clone_size: -
cdr3_aa: CASSTYNEQFF
cdr3_nt: TGTGCCAGCAGCACCTACAATGAGCAGTTCTTC

d_call: -
v_call: TRBV7-2
j_call: TRBJ1-6
clone_size: few
cdr3_aa: CASSLGGTLNSPLHF
cdr3_nt: TGTGCCAGCAGCTTAGGCGGTACCTTAAATTCACCCCTCCACTTT

d_call: TRBD1
v_call: TRBV6-1
j_call: TRBJ2-5
clone_size: -
cdr3_aa: CASSKPDRAETQYF
cdr3_nt: TGTGCCAGCAGTAAACCCGACAGGGCAGAGACCCAGTACTTC

d_call: -
v_call: TRBV20-1
j_call: TRBJ2-1
clone_size: -
cdr3_aa: CSAQDQPVYNEQFF
cdr3_nt: TGCAGTGCCCAAGACCAGCCCGTCTACAATGAGCAGTTCTTC